The source of this T cell receptor beta chain is a study of STAT5B mutations in CD4+ large granular lymphocyte leukemia. Assay used: immunoSEQ multiplex PCR; TCRdb lists only in-frame clones, some missing. The repertoire has about 30,000 clones, 70% to 85% of them found once; the top ten carry under 2.5%. CDR1 is SEHNR, CDR2 FQNEAQ, per germline (reference sequence). V lost 5 bases to trimming and J lost 15 bases; unmatched junction nucleotides: 7. The CDR3 totals 11 residues. V gene TRBV7-9 combines with J gene TRBJ2-1; 7 bases are a match to TRBD2. The material sequenced was CD4+ T cells from blood buffy coats. The clonotype comes from a human donor in good health. This chain's CDR3 is CASSPRLAGFF. Here the CDR3 DNA reads TGTGCCAGCAGCCCCAGACTAGCAGGGTTCTTC. Together with reference TRBV7-9 and TRBJ2-1, the CDR3 gives the full variable domain: DTGVSQNPRHKITKRGQNVTFRCDPISEHNRLYWYRQTLGQGPEFLTYFQNEAQLEKSRLLSDRFSAERPKGSFSTLEIQRTEQGDSAMYLCASSPRLAGFFGPGTRLTVL.